These 6 T cell receptor beta chains were all obtained from the same sample, sequenced in a study of blood T cell repertoires in COVID-19. TCRdb's table, derived via immunoSEQ multiplex PCR, lists solely in-frame clones and lacks some. Of approximately 260,000 clones in the sample, 80% to 85% were seen once. Sequenced: PBMCs or T cells enriched from blood (not recorded which). All receptors derive from a man aged 45-65 years who had recovered from COVID-19.

This clone was recorded a few times. The chain carries TRBV5-4 and TRBJ1-6, with 8 bases lining up with TRBD1. CDR1 and CDR2 from the germline V gene are SGHNT and YYREEE (reference sequence). The CDR3 totals 16 residues. V lost 3 bases, J lost 6 bases, and 8 bases stayed unmatched. The CDR3 DNA reads TGTGCCAGCAGCTCACCGGGACAGGCCTTTAATTCACCCCTCCACTTT. Translating it yields CASSSPGQAFNSPLHF. The full variable domain, rest sourced from reference TRBV5-4 and TRBJ1-6, is ETGVTQSPTHLIKTRGQQVTLRCSSQSGHNTVSWYQQALGQGPQFIFQYYREEENGRGNFPPRFSGLQFPNYSSELNVNALELDDSALYLCASSSPGQAFNSPLHFGNGTRLTVT.

The chain is built from TRBV6-5 and TRBJ1-2; 8 bases agree with TRBD1. Germline loops: CDR1 MNHEY, CDR2 SVGAGI. V lost 0 bases to trimming and J lost 1 base; unmatched junction nucleotides: 4. This CDR3 comprises 16 residues. The CDR3 spells CASSYSDRGVNYGYTF. The CDR3 nucleotides are TGTGCCAGCAGTTACTCAGACAGGGGCGTTAACTATGGCTACACCTTC.

Only one count was recorded for this clone. The CDR3 region is CASSSGGQGTNEKLFF. DNA of the CDR3: TGTGCCAGCAGCTCAGGAGGACAGGGGACGAATGAAAAACTGTTTTTT. The chain recombines TRBV7-9 with TRBJ1-4; 9 nucleotides line up with TRBD1. Germline V CDR1 and CDR2: SEHNR, FQNEAQ (reference sequence). CDR3 length equals 16 residues. V shed 4 bases and J 5 bases; nucleotides not matched to a gene: 8.

The genes are TRBV29-1 and TRBJ2-7, with 7 bases matching TRBD2. Germline CDR1 reads SQVTM; CDR2 reads ANQGSEA. This CDR3 contains 15 residues. The trim removed 4 bases at V and 4 bases at J, leaving 13 bases unmatched. CDR3 DNA sequence: TGCAGCGTTGGAGGGACTACAGCGGGAAGTTACGAGCAGTACTTC. Its translation: CSVGGTTAGSYEQYF.

This sequence joins TRBV10-3 and TRBJ1-1; TRBD1 matches 9 bases. Germline assignment: CDR1 ENHRY and CDR2 SYGVKD. V trimming: 3 bases; J trimming: 7 bases; junction bases outside the gene matches: 6. This CDR3 comprises 14 residues. The DNA for the CDR3 is TGTGCCATCAGTGATGACAGGGGGGGAGGTGAAGCTTTCTTT. Encoded protein: CAISDDRGGGEAFF.

This chain uses TRBV18 with TRBJ1-1; TRBD1 is a possible D gene (6 bases). V lost 1 base to trimming and J lost 1 base, with 7 bases between them. The CDR3 consists of 14 residues. Germline V gives CDR1 KGHSH, CDR2 LQKENI. CDR3 in amino acids: CASSPQQGNTEAFF. In DNA, the CDR3 is TGTGCCAGCTCACCACAACAGGGGAACACTGAAGCTTTCTTT.